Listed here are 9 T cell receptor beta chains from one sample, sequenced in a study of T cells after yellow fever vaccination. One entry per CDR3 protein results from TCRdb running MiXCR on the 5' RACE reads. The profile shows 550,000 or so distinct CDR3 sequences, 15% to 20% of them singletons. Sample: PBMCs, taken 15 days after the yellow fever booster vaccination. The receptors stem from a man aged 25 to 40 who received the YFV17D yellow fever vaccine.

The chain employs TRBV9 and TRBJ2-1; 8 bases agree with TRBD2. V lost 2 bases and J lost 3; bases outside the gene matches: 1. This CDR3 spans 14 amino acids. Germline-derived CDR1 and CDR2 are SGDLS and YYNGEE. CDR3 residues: CASSVTSVYNEQFF. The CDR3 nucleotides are TGTGCCAGCAGCGTGACTAGCGTCTACAATGAGCAGTTCTTC.

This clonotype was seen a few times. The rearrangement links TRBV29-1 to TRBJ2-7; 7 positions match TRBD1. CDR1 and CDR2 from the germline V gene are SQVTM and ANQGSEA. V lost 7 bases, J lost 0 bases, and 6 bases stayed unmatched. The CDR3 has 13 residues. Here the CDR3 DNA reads TGCAGCGCCACAGGGGAGAGCTCCTACGAGCAGTACTTC. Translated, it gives CSATGESSYEQYF.

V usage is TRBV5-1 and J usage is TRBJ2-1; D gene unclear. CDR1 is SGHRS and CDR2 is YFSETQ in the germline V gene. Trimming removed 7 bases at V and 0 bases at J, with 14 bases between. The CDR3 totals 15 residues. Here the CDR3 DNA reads TGCGCCAGCCTTCCCGGCCCTACCTCCTACAATGAGCAGTTCTTC. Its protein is CASLPGPTSYNEQFF.

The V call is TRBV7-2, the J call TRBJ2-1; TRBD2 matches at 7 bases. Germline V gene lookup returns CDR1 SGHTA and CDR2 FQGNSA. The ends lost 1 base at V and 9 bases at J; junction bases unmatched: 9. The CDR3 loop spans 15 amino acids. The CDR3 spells CASSLVWGGPGEQFF. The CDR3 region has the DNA TGTGCCAGCAGCTTAGTCTGGGGAGGGCCGGGTGAGCAGTTCTTC.

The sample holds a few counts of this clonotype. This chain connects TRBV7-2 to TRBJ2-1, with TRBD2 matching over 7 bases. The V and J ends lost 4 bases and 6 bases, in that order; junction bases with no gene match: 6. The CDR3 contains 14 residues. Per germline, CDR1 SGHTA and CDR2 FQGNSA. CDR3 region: CASSSPSSGNEQFF. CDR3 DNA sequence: TGTGCCAGCAGCTCGCCCTCTAGCGGCAATGAGCAGTTCTTC.

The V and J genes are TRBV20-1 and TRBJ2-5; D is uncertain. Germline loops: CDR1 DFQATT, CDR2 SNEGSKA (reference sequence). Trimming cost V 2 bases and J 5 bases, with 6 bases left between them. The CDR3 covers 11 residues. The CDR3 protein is CSARPAETQYF. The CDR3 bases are TGCAGTGCTAGACCAGCGGAGACCCAGTACTTC.

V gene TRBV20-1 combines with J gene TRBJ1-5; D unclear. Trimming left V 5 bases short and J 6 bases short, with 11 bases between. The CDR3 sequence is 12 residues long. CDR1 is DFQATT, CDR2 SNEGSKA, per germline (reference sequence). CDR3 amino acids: CSAETLGQPQHF. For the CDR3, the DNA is TGCAGTGCTGAGACATTGGGTCAGCCCCAGCATTTT.

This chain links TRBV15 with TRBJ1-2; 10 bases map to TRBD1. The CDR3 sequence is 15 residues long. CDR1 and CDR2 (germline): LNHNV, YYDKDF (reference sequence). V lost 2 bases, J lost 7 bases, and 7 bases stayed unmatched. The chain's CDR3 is CATSRPSGTGVGYTF. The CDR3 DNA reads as TGTGCCACCAGCAGACCTTCCGGGACAGGGGTTGGCTACACCTTC.

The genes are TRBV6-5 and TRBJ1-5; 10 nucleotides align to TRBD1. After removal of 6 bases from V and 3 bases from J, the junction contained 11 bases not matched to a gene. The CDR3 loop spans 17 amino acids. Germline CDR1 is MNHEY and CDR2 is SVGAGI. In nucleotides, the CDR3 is TGTGCCAGCAGACACGGCCGGGACAGGGGCGACAATCAGCCCCAGCATTTT. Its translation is CASRHGRDRGDNQPQHF.